This TCR beta chain is from a study of T cells after yellow fever vaccination. Each CDR3 protein is one row after TCRdb ran MiXCR on the 5' RACE reads. The sample lists 250,000 to 400,000 distinct CDR3 sequences, about 4.5% occurring once. This clonotype was found a few times. Trimming pared 0 bases from V and 0 bases from J, leaving 12 bases between. Per germline, CDR1 SGHTA and CDR2 FQGTGA. The CDR3 extends over 17 amino acids. The TCR sequence derives from a man between 18 and 29 years old who received the YFV17D yellow fever vaccine. This material consisted of PBMCs, taken 15 days after the yellow fever booster vaccination. The chain joins TRBV7-3 to TRBJ2-1; no clear D gene. The CDR3 loop reads CASSLTSAGSSYNEQFF. The CDR3 DNA follows: TGTGCCAGCAGCTTAACGAGCGCTGGAAGCTCCTACAATGAGCAGTTCTTC.